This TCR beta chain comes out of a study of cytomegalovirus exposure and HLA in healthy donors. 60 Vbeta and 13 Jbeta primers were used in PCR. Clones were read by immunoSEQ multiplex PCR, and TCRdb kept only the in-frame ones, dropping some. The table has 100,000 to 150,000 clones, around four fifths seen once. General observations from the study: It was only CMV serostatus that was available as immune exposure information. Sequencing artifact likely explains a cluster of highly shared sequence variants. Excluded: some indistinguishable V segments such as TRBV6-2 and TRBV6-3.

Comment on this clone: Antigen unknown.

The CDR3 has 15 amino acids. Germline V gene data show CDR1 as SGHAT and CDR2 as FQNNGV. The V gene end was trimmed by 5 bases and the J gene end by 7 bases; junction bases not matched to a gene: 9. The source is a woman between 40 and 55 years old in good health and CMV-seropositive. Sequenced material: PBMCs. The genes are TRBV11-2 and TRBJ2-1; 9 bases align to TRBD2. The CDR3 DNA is TGTGCCAGCAGCCTGACTAGCGGTCCTGGGAATGAGCAGTTCTTC. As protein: CASSLTSGPGNEQFF.